These T cell receptor beta chains were read from a single sample in a study of blood T cell repertoires in COVID-19. TCRdb keeps only in-frame clones here, not all; method: immunoSEQ multiplex PCR. Here the sample spans about 370,000 clones, about 90% being singletons. Sequenced material: PBMCs or T cells enriched from blood (not recorded which). These TCRs come from a woman younger than 45 who had recovered from COVID-19. Each CDR3 is given with its conserved first and last residue. Fields, in order: D gene, clone size, V gene, J gene, CDR3 DNA, CDR3 protein. The D gene is left open where the match is weak. Clone size is not always given. Where it is, it says once, few, many or a class for expanded clones.

NA	NA	TRBV6-5	TRBJ2-7	TGTGCCAGCACCAGAGGGACTTCTGGCCACGAGCAGTACTTC	CASTRGTSGHEQYF
TRBD2	NA	TRBV28	TRBJ2-7	TGTGCCAGCAGTTCGCAACACGGAGCGGGAGTCTACGAGCAGTACTTC	CASSSQHGAGVYEQYF
NA	few	TRBV3-1/TRBV3-2	TRBJ1-4	TGTGCCAGCAGCCAATCTCAGAATGAAAAACTGTTTTTT	CASSQSQNEKLFF
TRBD1	NA	TRBV6-1	TRBJ2-7	TGTGCCAGCAGTGGAACCGGGACAGGGGTTAGACGGTCCTACGAGCAGTACTTC	CASSGTGTGVRRSYEQYF
TRBD2	NA	TRBV9	TRBJ2-7	TGTGCCAGCAGCGCAGGACTAGCGAGTTCCTACGAGCAGTACTTC	CASSAGLASSYEQYF
NA	NA	TRBV29-1	TRBJ2-1	TGCAGCTATGACAGGAACAATGAGCAGTTCTTC	CSYDRNNEQFF
NA	NA	TRBV13	TRBJ2-1	TGTGCCAGCAGCTTAGGTCTTTGGCTTTCTGAGCAGTTCTTC	CASSLGLWLSEQFF
NA	NA	TRBV2	TRBJ2-1	TGTGCCAGCAGTGAAGGGGAGGAGCAGTTCTTC	CASSEGEEQFF
NA	NA	TRBV6-2/TRBV6-3	TRBJ2-6	TGTGCCAGCAGTTACGGGAGGAGGGTCTCTGGGGCCAACGTCCTGACTTTC	CASSYGRRVSGANVLTF
TRBD2	NA	TRBV4-1	TRBJ2-7	TGCGCCAGCAGCCAAGGGCCTAGCGGGAAAGATCGGCAGTACTTC	CASSQGPSGKDRQYF
TRBD1	few	TRBV27	TRBJ1-1	TGTGCCAGCAGTCCTATATACCGGGGACAGGGGAGAACTGAAGCTTTCTTT	CASSPIYRGQGRTEAFF
NA	NA	TRBV5-1	TRBJ1-4	TGCGCCAGCAGAATCGGAGGGAATGAAAAACTGTTTTTT	CASRIGGNEKLFF
NA	NA	TRBV2	TRBJ1-5	TGTGCCAGCAGACCCAGGAGGTTTGGCAATCAGCCCCAGCATTTT	CASRPRRFGNQPQHF
NA	few	TRBV5-4	TRBJ1-6	TGTGCCAGCAGCCCTGGATCGTCCAGGGTCGATAATTCACCCCTCCACTTT	CASSPGSSRVDNSPLHF
TRBD2	NA	TRBV3-1/TRBV3-2	TRBJ2-1	TGTGCCAGCAGCCAAGGTGGGACTAGAGTCTCTCAGTTCTTC	CASSQGGTRVSQFF
NA	NA	TRBV6-5	TRBJ1-6	TGTGCCAGCAAAGACAGCTCCTATAATTCACCCCTCCACTTT	CASKDSSYNSPLHF
NA	NA	TRBV2	TRBJ1-1	TGTGCCAGCAGAAACAGGGCGGGCGACGCTGAAGCTTTCTTT	CASRNRAGDAEAFF
NA	NA	TRBV19	TRBJ2-1	TGTGCCACCAATAGCGGTCTATCCTACAATGAGCAGTTCTTC	CATNSGLSYNEQFF
NA	once	TRBV6-4	TRBJ2-1	TGTGCCAGCAGTGACTCCGGACACTCCTACAATGAGCAGTTCTTC	CASSDSGHSYNEQFF
NA	NA	TRBV7-2	TRBJ2-1	TGTGCCAGCAGCTCCCCATCGGTCCCATCAAGCTCCTACAATGAGCAGTTCTTC	CASSSPSVPSSSYNEQFF
NA	NA	TRBV28	TRBJ1-3	TGTGCCAGCACAGGGAATGGAAACACCATATATTTT	CASTGNGNTIYF
NA	NA	TRBV12-3/TRBV12-4	TRBJ1-1	TGTGCCAGCAGTTTATCAGGGGTCACTGAAGCTTTCTTT	CASSLSGVTEAFF